What follows are 12 T cell receptor beta chains derived from one specimen sequenced in a study of T cell changes during pregnancy in multiple sclerosis. TCRdb keeps only in-frame clones here, not all; method: immunoSEQ multiplex PCR. The sample has 30,000 to 45,000 clones, more than 80% seen once; the top ten hold around 1.2%. The starting material was peripheral blood, obtained before pregnancy. The receptors originated from a female donor with multiple sclerosis, enrolled in a pregnancy study.

This clone appeared a single time. The chain joins TRBV7-2 to TRBJ1-2, with D possibly being TRBD1 (5 bases). The germline CDR1 and CDR2 sequences are SGHTA and FQGNSA. The CDR3 is made up of 16 amino acids. The V end was cut by 5 bases, the J end by 0 bases, with 16 bases between. The CDR3 region is CASSPDGDRTNYGYTF. For the CDR3, the DNA is TGTGCCAGCAGCCCCGACGGCGACAGAACTAACTATGGCTACACCTTC.

The chain has TRBV27 and TRBJ2-6, with TRBD1 matching over 9 bases. The V gene end was trimmed by 6 bases and the J gene end by 1 base; junction bases not matched to a gene: 10. CDR3 length: 18 amino acids. The germline V gene encodes CDR1 MNHEY and CDR2 SMNVEV (reference sequence). The CDR3 nucleotides read TGTGCCAGCAGACACACCGGGACAGGGTTTTCTGGGGCCAACGTCCTGACTTTC. It codes for CASRHTGTGFSGANVLTF.

V is TRBV27 and J is TRBJ2-1, with no clear D. Germline V lookup: CDR1 MNHEY, CDR2 SMNVEV (reference sequence). Trimming cost V 2 bases and J 0 bases, with 8 bases left between them. The CDR3 is 15 amino acids. The CDR3 region is CASSLIPSSYNEQFF. CDR3 in DNA: TGTGCCAGCAGTTTAATCCCGAGCTCCTACAATGAGCAGTTCTTC.

The chain is built from TRBV4-2 and TRBJ2-3, with TRBD2 matching 8 bases. The V gene end was trimmed by 0 bases and the J gene end by 4 bases; junction bases not matched to a gene: 12. The CDR3 consists of 18 residues. Germline V gives CDR1 LGHNA, CDR2 YNFKEQ. In DNA, the CDR3 is TGTGCCAGCAGCCAAGATCTTCCAGCGGGAGATTACCCAGATACGCAGTATTTT. Translation gives CASSQDLPAGDYPDTQYF.

The CDR3 spells CASSLPGLYGYTF. The DNA of the CDR3 is TGTGCCAGCAGCTTACCAGGGCTCTATGGCTACACCTTC. The rearrangement links TRBV7-9 to TRBJ1-2; possibly TRBD1 for D (5 bases). Trimming took off 2 bases at V and 4 bases at J, with 8 bases between the two ends. Germline CDR1 reads SEHNR; CDR2 reads FQNEAQ (reference sequence). CDR3 size: 13 residues. Combining the CDR3 with reference TRBV7-9 and TRBJ1-2 gives the whole variable domain DTGVSQNPRHKITKRGQNVTFRCDPISEHNRLYWYRQTLGQGPEFLTYFQNEAQLEKSRLLSDRFSAERPKGSFSTLEIQRTEQGDSAMYLCASSLPGLYGYTFGSGTRLTVV.

The rearrangement links TRBV19 to TRBJ2-1, with 10 bases aligning to TRBD2. V was clipped by 3 bases and J by 9 bases; unmatched bases: 5. CDR1 is LNHDA and CDR2 is SQIVND in the germline V gene (reference sequence). This CDR3 has 14 amino acids. In nucleotides, the CDR3 is TGTGCCAGTAGTATTTCTAGCGGGAGACCTGAGCAGTTCTTC. Amino acid sequence: CASSISSGRPEQFF.

The chain employs TRBV4-2 and TRBJ2-3, with 9 bases aligning to TRBD2. J gave up 2 bases and V 7 bases, and 7 bases lay outside the gene matches. This CDR3 is built from 15 residues. Germline V gives CDR1 LGHNA, CDR2 YNFKEQ. The CDR3 nucleotides read TGTGCCAGCAAAAAGATAGCGGGAGACACAGATACGCAGTATTTT. This translates into CASKKIAGDTDTQYF.

This chain joins TRBV6-6 and TRBJ1-4; maybe TRBD1 (6 bases). This CDR3 contains 13 residues. Trimming shortened V by 8 bases and J by 8 bases, and 15 bases separated the two germline ends. Germline lookup yields CDR1 MNHNY and CDR2 SVGAGI (reference sequence). DNA of the CDR3: TGTGCCAGCTGCGAGAGGACAGCCGAAAAACTGTTTTTT. Translation: CASCERTAEKLFF.

V usage is TRBV7-8 and J usage is TRBJ2-7; the match to TRBD2 covers 7 bases. CDR3 length equals 17 residues. J lost 1 base, V lost 1 base, and 10 bases had no gene match. Germline loops: CDR1 SGHVS, CDR2 FQNEAQ. The CDR3 DNA is TGTGCCAGCAGCTTAGTGGTTGGCGGGAGCAGGTCCTACGAGCAGTACTTC. Protein: CASSLVVGGSRSYEQYF.

The V call is TRBV30, the J call TRBJ1-1; perhaps TRBD1 as D (6 bases). V lost 4 bases to trimming and J lost 8 bases, with 23 bases between them. Germline V gene data show CDR1 as GTSNPN and CDR2 as SVGIG (reference sequence). The CDR3 consists of 15 residues. The CDR3: CAWTSGETGQVEAFF. CDR3 nucleotide sequence: TGTGCCTGGACCAGCGGAGAGACAGGTCAAGTCGAAGCTTTCTTT.

Within the sample, this clone is medium-sized. The chain links TRBV6-1 to TRBJ2-7; 11 positions match TRBD1. J gave up 4 bases and V 4 bases, and 9 bases lay outside the gene matches. The CDR3 consists of 16 residues. Germline CDR1 reads MNHNS; CDR2 reads SASEGT. CDR3 in amino acids: CASSVIPGQGVYEQYF. The CDR3 bases are TGTGCCAGCAGTGTCATACCGGGACAGGGGGTTTACGAGCAGTACTTC.

This chain joins TRBV5-4 and TRBJ2-7; 10 nucleotides match TRBD2. Germline loops: CDR1 SGHNT, CDR2 YYREEE (reference sequence). Unmatched junction bases numbered 6, after V lost 4 bases and J lost 2 bases. The CDR3 length is 15 residues. Written as DNA, the CDR3 is TGTGCCAGCAGCCCTGGGACTAGCGTTACCTACGAGCAGTACTTC. This codes for CASSPGTSVTYEQYF.